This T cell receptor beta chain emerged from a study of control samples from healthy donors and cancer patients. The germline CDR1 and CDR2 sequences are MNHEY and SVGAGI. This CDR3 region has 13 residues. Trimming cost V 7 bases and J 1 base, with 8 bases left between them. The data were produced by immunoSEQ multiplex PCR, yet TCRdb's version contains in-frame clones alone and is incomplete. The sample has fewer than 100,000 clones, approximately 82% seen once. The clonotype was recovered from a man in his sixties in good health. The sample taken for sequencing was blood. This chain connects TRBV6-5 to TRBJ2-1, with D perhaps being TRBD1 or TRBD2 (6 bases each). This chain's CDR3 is CASKGGSYNEQFF. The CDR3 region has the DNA TGTGCCAGCAAGGGGGGTTCCTACAATGAGCAGTTCTTC.